The 8 T cell receptor beta chains given below trace back to one sample, sequenced in a study of T cells in Graves' hyperthyroidism and ophthalmopathy. RNA transcripts gave rise to amplified TCR beta CDR3 regions. With the HTBI primer set, the TCR CDR3 went through a first round of RT-PCR. MiXCR, applied by TCRdb to the multiplex PCR reads, yields one record per CDR3 protein. Here the sample spans approximately 600,000 distinct CDR3 sequences, approximately 15% being singletons. Sequencing was done on a sample of blood. The receptors here all came from a woman aged 25-40 years with Graves' hyperthyroidism that later progressed to Graves' ophthalmopathy.

This clonotype was detected many times. V gene TRBV7-2 combines with J gene TRBJ2-3; either TRBD1 or TRBD2 may fit D (5 bases each). The CDR3 has 17 residues. V was cut by 2 bases and J by 0 bases, with 15 bases left in between. Germline lookup yields CDR1 SGHTA and CDR2 FQGNSA. CDR3 loop: CASSLRRSGLSTDTQYF. The CDR3 coding sequence is TGTGCCAGCAGCTTAAGGCGGTCGGGGCTTAGCACAGATACGCAGTATTTT. Combining the CDR3 with reference TRBV7-2 and TRBJ2-3 gives the whole variable domain GAGVSQSPSNKVTEKGKDVELRCDPISGHTALYWYRQSLGQGLEFLIYFQGNSAPDKSGLPSDRFSAERTGGSVSTLTIQRTQQEDSAVYLCASSLRRSGLSTDTQYFGPGTRLTVL.

J is TRBJ2-3 and V is TRBV2; 11 bases agree with TRBD2. Germline V gene data show CDR1 as SNHLY and CDR2 as FYNNEI. The CDR3 contains 16 residues. V trimming: 7 bases; J trimming: 1 base; junction bases outside the gene matches: 7. Here the CDR3 reads CASMQPGLAGTDTQYF. In DNA, the CDR3 is TGTGCCAGCATGCAACCGGGACTAGCGGGCACAGATACGCAGTATTTT.

This chain joins TRBV3-1 and TRBJ1-4; TRBD1 might be the D (6 bases). CDR1 and CDR2 from the germline V gene are LGHDT and YNNKEL (reference sequence). V lost 1 base and J lost 10, with 13 bases in between. CDR3 length equals 14 residues. In DNA, the CDR3 is TGTGCCAGCAGCCAAGGACAGGAGATTGCAAAACTGTTTTTT. Its translation is CASSQGQEIAKLFF.

This clonotype was seen many times. This chain connects TRBV6-2 or TRBV6-3 to TRBJ2-1; D remains ambiguous. Germline CDR1 reads MNHEY; CDR2 reads SVGEGT. V gave up 7 bases and J gave up 0 bases, with 7 bases separating them. This CDR3 spans 13 amino acids. The CDR3 loop reads CASIGDSYNEQFF. CDR3 in DNA: TGTGCCAGCATTGGTGACTCCTACAATGAGCAGTTCTTC.

This clonotype appeared many times. V usage is TRBV29-1 and J usage is TRBJ2-3; perhaps D is TRBD1 or TRBD2 (5 bases each). The ends were cut back, 7 bases at V and 1 base at J, with 9 bases in the middle. The CDR3 extends over 12 amino acids. CDR1 is SQVTM and CDR2 is ANQGSEA in the germline V gene. The CDR3 DNA reads TGCAGCGCCCTGGGGGGCACAGATACGCAGTATTTT. This translates into CSALGGTDTQYF.

This clonotype was seen only a few times. The chain is built from TRBV9 and TRBJ2-5, with D perhaps given as TRBD1 or TRBD2 (5 bases each). This CDR3 spans 14 amino acids. Trimming left V 4 bases short and J 5 bases short, with 15 bases between. CDR1 is SGDLS and CDR2 is YYNGEE in the germline V gene. The CDR3 DNA reads as TGTGCCAGCAGCTCTGGGCTGGGACGGGAGACCCAGTACTTC. Translation gives CASSSGLGRETQYF.

This clonotype was counted many times. J is TRBJ1-1 and V is TRBV7-3; 10 bases are a match to TRBD1. J gave up 4 bases and V 4 bases, and 12 bases lay outside the gene matches. This CDR3 comprises 17 residues. The germline V gene encodes CDR1 SGHTA and CDR2 FQGTGA. The CDR3 coding sequence is TGTGCCAGCAGCTCGCGGACAGGGGGGGTGGTGGCCACTGAAGCTTTCTTT. Translating gives CASSSRTGGVVATEAFF.

This chain uses TRBV20-1 with TRBJ2-5; D may be TRBD1 (8 bases). V was shortened by 4 bases and J by 8 bases, with 14 bases between the two germline ends. Looked up from germline, CDR1 is DFQATT and CDR2 is SNEGSKA (reference sequence). CDR3 size: 12 residues. The CDR3: CSATTGGDTQYF. The DNA for the CDR3 is TGCAGTGCTACAACAGGGGGGGACACCCAGTACTTC.